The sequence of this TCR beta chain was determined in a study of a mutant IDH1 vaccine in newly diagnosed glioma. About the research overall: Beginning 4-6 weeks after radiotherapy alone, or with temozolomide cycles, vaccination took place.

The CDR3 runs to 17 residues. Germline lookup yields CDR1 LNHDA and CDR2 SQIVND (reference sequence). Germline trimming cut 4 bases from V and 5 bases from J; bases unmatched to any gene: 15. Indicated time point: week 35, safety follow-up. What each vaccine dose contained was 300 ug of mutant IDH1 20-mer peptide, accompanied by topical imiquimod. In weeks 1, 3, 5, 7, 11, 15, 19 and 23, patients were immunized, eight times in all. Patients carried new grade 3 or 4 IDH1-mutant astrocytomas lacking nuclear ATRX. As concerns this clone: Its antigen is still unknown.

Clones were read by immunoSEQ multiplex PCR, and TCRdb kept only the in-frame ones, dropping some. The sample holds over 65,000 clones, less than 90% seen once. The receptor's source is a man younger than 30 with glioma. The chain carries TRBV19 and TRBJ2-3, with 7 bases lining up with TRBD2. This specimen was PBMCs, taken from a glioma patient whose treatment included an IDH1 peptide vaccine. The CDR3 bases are TGTGCCAGTAGTAAGAATCAGCGGGATAGGGTGGGAGATACGCAGTATTTT. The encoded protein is CASSKNQRDRVGDTQYF.